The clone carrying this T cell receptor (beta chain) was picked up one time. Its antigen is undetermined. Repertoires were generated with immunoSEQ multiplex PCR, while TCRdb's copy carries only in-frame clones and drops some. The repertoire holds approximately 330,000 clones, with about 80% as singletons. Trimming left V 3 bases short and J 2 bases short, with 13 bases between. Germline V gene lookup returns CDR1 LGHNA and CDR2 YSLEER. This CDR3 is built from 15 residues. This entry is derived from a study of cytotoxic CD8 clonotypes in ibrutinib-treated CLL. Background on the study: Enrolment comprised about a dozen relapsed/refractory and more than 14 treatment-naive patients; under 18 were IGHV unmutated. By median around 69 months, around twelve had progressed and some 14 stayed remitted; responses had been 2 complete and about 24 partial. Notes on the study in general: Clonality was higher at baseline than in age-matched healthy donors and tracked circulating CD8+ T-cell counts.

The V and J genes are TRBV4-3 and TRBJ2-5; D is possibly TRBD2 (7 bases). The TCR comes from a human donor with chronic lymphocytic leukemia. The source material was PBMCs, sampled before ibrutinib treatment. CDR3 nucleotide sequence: TGCGCCAGCAGCCAGGGGGGGGCAGGACAAGAGACCCAGTACTTC. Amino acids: CASSQGGAGQETQYF.